The sequence of this TCR beta chain was determined in a study of T cells in Graves' hyperthyroidism and ophthalmopathy. Notes on the study in general: The majority of expanded thyroid clonotypes above 0.001 also appeared in blood.

PBMCs were collected from a roughly 9.7 ml volume of fresh peripheral blood. The investigators amplified TCR beta CDR3 regions from RNA transcripts. HTBI primers were used for first-round RT-PCR of the TCR CDR3. From the multiplex PCR reads, TCRdb called clonotypes with MiXCR, one entry per CDR3 protein. Found here are 90,000 to 120,000 distinct CDR3 sequences, 15% to 20% of them singletons; the top ten hold 35% to 50%. In its sample, this clonotype was seen many times. Its antigen remains unknown. The V gene's germline CDR1 is SQVTM and CDR2 ANQGSEA. V lost 4 bases and J lost 3, with 13 bases in between. This CDR3 is built from 13 residues.

The sequence came from a woman in her fifties or sixties with Graves' hyperthyroidism. The chain combines TRBV29-1 with TRBJ2-7, with D possibly TRBD2 on 6 matching bases. Sequencing was performed on blood. The CDR3 here is CSVAGGRDYEQYF. The CDR3, as DNA: TGCAGCGTTGCCGGGGGACGTGACTACGAGCAGTACTTC.